The rows below give T cell receptor beta chains drawn from one sample of a study of circulating CD8 cells and anti-PD-1 response in melanoma. TCRdb itself ran the reads through MiXCR, one entry per CDR3 protein. Found here are about 1,000 distinct CDR3 sequences, about 6.3% of them singletons; the top ten hold over 15%. Sequencing used CD8+ T cells from PBMCs, obtained at baseline or after one month of anti-PD-1 therapy (not recorded which). The receptor set was obtained from a human donor with melanoma. The CDR3 runs from the conserved cysteine through the conserved F or W. The order of the fields is V gene, D gene, clone size, J gene, CDR3 protein, CDR3 DNA. The D gene is left open where the match is weak. Rows give clone size only sometimes, using once, few, many, or a class for an expanded clone.

V gene: TRBV7-3
D gene: TRBD2
clone size: medium-sized
J gene: TRBJ2-1
CDR3 protein: CASSEAGGYNEQFF
CDR3 DNA: TGTGCCAGCAGCGAAGCGGGGGGCTACAATGAGCAGTTCTTC

V gene: TRBV2
D gene: -
clone size: medium-sized
J gene: TRBJ2-1
CDR3 protein: CASSASRWERFF
CDR3 DNA: TGTGCCAGCAGCGCCTCTAGGTGGGAGCGGTTCTTC

V gene: TRBV6-5
D gene: -
clone size: -
J gene: TRBJ2-3
CDR3 protein: CASSYSTDADTPYF
CDR3 DNA: TGTGCCAGCAGTTACTCGACAGACGCAGATACGCCGTATTTT

V gene: TRBV19
D gene: -
clone size: large
J gene: TRBJ1-2
CDR3 protein: CASTYGAVGYTF
CDR3 DNA: TGTGCCAGTACGTATGGGGCCGTCGGCTACACCTTC

V gene: TRBV20-1
D gene: -
clone size: -
J gene: TRBJ2-1
CDR3 protein: CSAKDQVSGWENEQFF
CDR3 DNA: TGCAGCGCTAAAGATCAAGTGTCAGGGTGGGAGAATGAGCAGTTCTTC

V gene: TRBV6-2/TRBV6-3
D gene: TRBD1
clone size: large
J gene: TRBJ1-3
CDR3 protein: CASTPDRPGNTIYF
CDR3 DNA: TGTGCCAGCACTCCGGACAGGCCTGGAAACACCATATATTTT

V gene: TRBV24-1
D gene: -
clone size: medium-sized
J gene: TRBJ2-3
CDR3 protein: CATSDLRAGRDTQYF
CDR3 DNA: TGTGCCACCAGTGATTTGAGAGCAGGTCGAGATACGCAGTATTTT

V gene: TRBV10-3
D gene: -
clone size: few
J gene: TRBJ2-1
CDR3 protein: CAISDQGRTPYNEQFF
CDR3 DNA: TGTGCCATCAGTGATCAGGGACGTACCCCCTACAATGAGCAGTTCTTC

V gene: TRBV19
D gene: -
clone size: -
J gene: TRBJ1-1
CDR3 protein: CASSNRPNTRAFF
CDR3 DNA: TGTGCCAGTAGTAACAGACCGAACACTAGAGCTTTCTTT

V gene: TRBV27
D gene: TRBD1
clone size: medium-sized
J gene: TRBJ2-1
CDR3 protein: CASSLWRDRGGNEQFF
CDR3 DNA: TGTGCCAGCAGTTTATGGCGGGACAGGGGGGGCAATGAGCAGTTCTTC

V gene: TRBV24-1
D gene: -
clone size: large
J gene: TRBJ2-5
CDR3 protein: CATSDTAGAQGETQYF
CDR3 DNA: TGTGCCACCAGTGACACCGCCGGGGCCCAGGGAGAGACCCAGTACTTC

V gene: TRBV28
D gene: -
clone size: large
J gene: TRBJ2-2
CDR3 protein: CASIKTANTGELFF
CDR3 DNA: TGTGCCAGCATTAAGACAGCGAACACCGGGGAGCTGTTTTTT

V gene: TRBV27
D gene: -
clone size: medium-sized
J gene: TRBJ2-7
CDR3 protein: CASSSGTANEQYF
CDR3 DNA: TGTGCCAGCAGTTCGGGGACGGCCAACGAGCAGTACTTC

V gene: TRBV7-9
D gene: TRBD1
clone size: -
J gene: TRBJ2-3
CDR3 protein: CASSPDRGREDTQYF
CDR3 DNA: TGTGCCAGCAGCCCGGACAGGGGTCGAGAAGATACGCAGTATTTT

V gene: TRBV28
D gene: TRBD2
clone size: large
J gene: TRBJ2-7
CDR3 protein: CASSLAGSGAYEQYF
CDR3 DNA: TGTGCCAGCAGTTTAGCAGGTAGCGGGGCCTACGAGCAGTACTTC

V gene: TRBV2
D gene: -
clone size: large
J gene: TRBJ2-3
CDR3 protein: CASRGGSSTDTQYF
CDR3 DNA: TGTGCCAGCAGAGGGGGTTCTAGCACAGATACGCAGTATTTT

V gene: TRBV2
D gene: -
clone size: large
J gene: TRBJ1-4
CDR3 protein: CASILPPELFF
CDR3 DNA: TGTGCCAGCATTTTACCCCCGGAACTGTTTTTT

V gene: TRBV7-3
D gene: -
clone size: -
J gene: TRBJ1-4
CDR3 protein: CASSTHRATNEKLFF
CDR3 DNA: TGTGCTAGCAGCACCCACAGAGCGACTAATGAAAAACTGTTTTTT

V gene: TRBV11-3
D gene: TRBD2
clone size: few
J gene: TRBJ2-1
CDR3 protein: CASSLGGLAGRNEQFF
CDR3 DNA: TGTGCCAGCAGCTTAGGGGGACTAGCGGGTAGGAATGAGCAGTTCTTC

V gene: TRBV29-1
D gene: -
clone size: medium-sized
J gene: TRBJ2-7
CDR3 protein: CSALTSYEQYF
CDR3 DNA: TGCAGCGCCCTGACTAGCTACGAGCAGTACTTC

V gene: TRBV29-1
D gene: -
clone size: large
J gene: TRBJ1-1
CDR3 protein: CSAQGRGNTEAFF
CDR3 DNA: TGCAGCGCCCAGGGGAGGGGGAACACTGAAGCTTTCTTT

V gene: TRBV20-1
D gene: TRBD2
clone size: medium-sized
J gene: TRBJ2-7
CDR3 protein: CSATGTSGLYFYEQYF
CDR3 DNA: TGCAGTGCTACCGGGACTAGCGGGTTATACTTCTACGAGCAGTACTTC

V gene: TRBV14
D gene: -
clone size: large
J gene: TRBJ2-5
CDR3 protein: CASSQTGDGGTQYF
CDR3 DNA: TGTGCCAGCAGCCAAACAGGGGACGGGGGGACCCAGTACTTC

V gene: TRBV12-3/TRBV12-4
D gene: -
clone size: medium-sized
J gene: TRBJ1-6
CDR3 protein: CASSPRGWKGSPLHF
CDR3 DNA: TGTGCCAGCAGCCCAAGGGGTTGGAAGGGTTCACCCCTCCACTTT

V gene: TRBV29-1
D gene: -
clone size: large
J gene: TRBJ2-1
CDR3 protein: CSADRDSEISIGNEQFF
CDR3 DNA: TGCAGCGCTGACCGGGACTCCGAAATCTCCATCGGGAATGAGCAGTTCTTC

V gene: TRBV27
D gene: -
clone size: medium-sized
J gene: TRBJ2-1
CDR3 protein: CASSSSSYNEQFF
CDR3 DNA: TGTGCCAGCAGTAGCTCGTCCTACAATGAGCAGTTCTTC

V gene: TRBV28
D gene: -
clone size: medium-sized
J gene: TRBJ1-1
CDR3 protein: CASRKGVEAFF
CDR3 DNA: TGTGCCAGTCGCAAGGGGGTTGAAGCTTTCTTT

V gene: TRBV15
D gene: TRBD1
clone size: large
J gene: TRBJ2-5
CDR3 protein: CATSTGQGEETQYF
CDR3 DNA: TGTGCCACCAGCACAGGACAGGGAGAAGAGACCCAGTACTTC

V gene: TRBV25-1
D gene: -
clone size: large
J gene: TRBJ2-7
CDR3 protein: CASSVGRSFEQYF
CDR3 DNA: TGTGCCAGCAGTGTTGGAAGATCCTTCGAGCAGTACTTC

V gene: TRBV28
D gene: -
clone size: medium-sized
J gene: TRBJ2-1
CDR3 protein: CASRPDSYNEQFF
CDR3 DNA: TGTGCCAGCAGGCCAGACAGCTACAATGAGCAGTTCTTC

V gene: TRBV27
D gene: -
clone size: medium-sized
J gene: TRBJ2-1
CDR3 protein: CASTSPSGGDEQFF
CDR3 DNA: TGTGCCAGCACCTCACCAAGTGGTGGGGATGAGCAGTTCTTC

V gene: TRBV24-1
D gene: -
clone size: medium-sized
J gene: TRBJ2-3
CDR3 protein: CATRGGENTDTQYF
CDR3 DNA: TGTGCCACCAGAGGCGGGGAGAACACAGATACGCAGTATTTT

V gene: TRBV19
D gene: -
clone size: -
J gene: TRBJ1-4
CDR3 protein: CATRMGGKLFF
CDR3 DNA: TGTGCCACGAGAATGGGAGGAAAACTGTTTTTT

V gene: TRBV6-5
D gene: -
clone size: medium-sized
J gene: TRBJ2-7
CDR3 protein: CASKSGSSYEQYF
CDR3 DNA: TGTGCCAGCAAATCAGGGTCAAGCTACGAGCAGTACTTC

V gene: TRBV7-8
D gene: TRBD1
clone size: medium-sized
J gene: TRBJ1-5
CDR3 protein: CASRQGPNQPQHF
CDR3 DNA: TGTGCCAGCCGACAGGGGCCCAATCAGCCCCAGCATTTT

V gene: TRBV19
D gene: -
clone size: medium-sized
J gene: TRBJ2-2
CDR3 protein: CASIVTGTSGELFF
CDR3 DNA: TGTGCCAGTATTGTGACCGGGACCTCCGGGGAGCTGTTTTTT

V gene: TRBV7-8
D gene: -
clone size: large
J gene: TRBJ2-1
CDR3 protein: CASSLATGPLYNEQFF
CDR3 DNA: TGTGCCAGCAGCTTAGCGACAGGCCCTCTTTACAATGAGCAGTTCTTC

V gene: TRBV24-1
D gene: TRBD1
clone size: large
J gene: TRBJ1-1
CDR3 protein: CATSDHTGGNTEAFF
CDR3 DNA: TGTGCCACCAGTGACCATACAGGGGGCAACACTGAAGCTTTCTTT

V gene: TRBV28
D gene: TRBD2
clone size: medium-sized
J gene: TRBJ2-2
CDR3 protein: CASSPGLAGYTGELFF
CDR3 DNA: TGTGCCAGCAGCCCGGGACTAGCGGGATACACCGGGGAGCTGTTTTTT

V gene: TRBV27
D gene: -
clone size: large
J gene: TRBJ2-2
CDR3 protein: CASSFSLGSTGELFF
CDR3 DNA: TGTGCCAGCAGTTTCTCCCTAGGTAGCACCGGGGAGCTGTTTTTT